This T cell receptor (beta chain) was captured in a study of CD8+CD57+ T cells in acquired aplastic anemia. On the study more broadly: Mean yield of DNA from sorted CD4+ and CD8+ cells was 3.2 ug. Findings and caveats of the study: Between the patient and control groups, CD8+ Simpson's diversity did not differ significantly. There were fewer than 35 CD8+ CDR3 sequences that occurred in both patients and controls.

After removal of 3 bases from V and 7 bases from J, the junction contained 8 bases not matched to a gene. Germline V gives CDR1 MGHDK, CDR2 SYGVNS. The CDR3 consists of 14 residues. Individuals selected for sequencing had exhibited CD8+CD57+ cell expansion on flow cytometry. Genomic DNA, the template, was used for profiling of the TCR beta VDJ and CDR3. One entry per CDR3 protein results from TCRdb running MiXCR on the reads. Here the sample spans around 210,000 distinct CDR3 sequences, more than 55% being singletons. A note on this clonotype: Its target is unknown.

This clonotype was obtained from a human donor with aplastic anemia. Sequencing used sorted CD4+, CD8+, or CD8+CD57+ T cells (not recorded which) from PBMCs. The chain couples TRBV25-1 to TRBJ2-5; 7 positions match TRBD1. The CDR3 sequence is CASSELGQVGTQYF. The DNA of the CDR3 is TGTGCCAGCAGTGAGCTAGGACAGGTGGGGACCCAGTACTTC.